Listed below are T cell receptor beta chains from one sample, sequenced in a study of T-cell reconstitution after alpha-beta-depleted transplantation in children. TCRdb re-derived calls from the PCR reads in MiXCR, one entry per CDR3 protein. The sample yields about 360,000 distinct CDR3 sequences, about an eighth seen once. The material was PBMCs, obtained from the stem cell graft. These receptors were obtained from a human donor who donated a stem cell graft to a child with Fanconi anemia. The CDR3 runs from the conserved cysteine through the conserved F or W. A D gene is named only where the DNA matches it firmly. Size tells how often a clone was seen (once, few, many) or the class of an expanded clone, and some rows leave it out.

clone_size,d_call,v_call,cdr3_length,j_call,cdr3_aa,cdr3_nt
.,.,TRBV29-1,14,TRBJ2-2,CSAGGSVGTGELFF,TGCAGCGCTGGGGGTAGTGTAGGGACCGGGGAGCTGTTTTTT
.,TRBD1,TRBV7-9,17,TRBJ2-7,CASILNPGQGEVEEQYF,TGTGCCAGCATCCTAAACCCAGGACAGGGGGAGGTCGAAGAGCAGTACTTC
.,.,TRBV7-9,12,TRBJ2-5,CASSPMAETQYF,TGTGCCAGCAGCCCTATGGCGGAGACCCAGTACTTC
.,TRBD1,TRBV11-2,12,TRBJ1-2,CASSVGQYGYTF,TGTGCCAGCAGCGTGGGACAGTATGGCTACACCTTC
few,.,TRBV10-3,15,TRBJ1-1,CAISERDPGNTEAFF,TGTGCCATCAGTGAGAGGGACCCCGGGAACACTGAAGCTTTCTTT
few,.,TRBV9,17,TRBJ2-2,CASSVDAGHDNTGELFF,TGTGCCAGCAGCGTAGATGCAGGACATGATAACACCGGGGAGCTGTTTTTT
.,.,TRBV2,14,TRBJ2-5,CASSRQTEKETQYF,TGTGCCAGCAGTAGACAGACAGAGAAAGAGACCCAGTACTTC
.,.,TRBV25-1,12,TRBJ2-5,CAIPTLQETQYF,TGTGCCATCCCAACCCTCCAAGAGACCCAGTACTTC
many,.,TRBV9,14,TRBJ2-2,CASRRAFDTGELFF,TGTGCCAGCCGGAGGGCATTCGACACCGGGGAGCTGTTTTTT
few,.,TRBV4-1,15,TRBJ2-1,CASSQEEGSYNEQFF,TGCGCCAGCAGCCAAGAGGAAGGTTCCTACAATGAGCAGTTCTTC
many,.,TRBV4-3,16,TRBJ2-6,CASSQDHSSGANVLTF,TGCGCCAGCAGCCAAGATCACTCCTCTGGGGCCAACGTCCTGACTTTC
many,TRBD1,TRBV12-3/TRBV12-4,15,TRBJ2-3,CASSSDRGSGDTQYF,TGTGCCAGCAGTTCCGACAGGGGAAGTGGAGATACGCAGTATTTT
few,.,TRBV12-3/TRBV12-4,16,TRBJ1-4,CASSLGLGTLNEKLFF,TGTGCCAGCAGTTTAGGACTGGGCACTCTTAATGAAAAACTGTTTTTT
.,TRBD1,TRBV5-1,15,TRBJ1-6,CASSSFQGAVSPLHF,TGCGCCAGCAGCTCCTTTCAGGGGGCGGTATCACCCCTCCACTTT
many,.,TRBV5-1,16,TRBJ2-1,CASSSTRGGAYNEQFF,TGCGCCAGCAGCTCAACCCGGGGCGGCGCTTACAATGAGCAGTTCTTC
few,.,TRBV12-3/TRBV12-4,14,TRBJ1-4,CASSPGLANEKLFF,TGTGCCAGCAGTCCCGGTCTGGCTAATGAAAAACTGTTTTTT
.,.,TRBV28,12,TRBJ2-3,CASSFPPGTQYF,TGTGCCAGCAGTTTCCCCCCTGGCACGCAGTATTTT
many,.,TRBV6-5,10,TRBJ1-6,CASGYSPLHF,TGTGCCAGCGGGTATTCACCCCTCCACTTT
many,TRBD1,TRBV6-1,15,TRBJ1-5,CASSKRGQGNQPQHF,TGTGCCAGCAGTAAAAGGGGACAGGGGAACCAGCCCCAGCATTTT
many,TRBD1,TRBV14,16,TRBJ2-1,CASSQEGTGSYNEQFF,TGTGCCAGCAGCCAAGAGGGGACAGGGTCTTACAATGAGCAGTTCTTC
many,.,TRBV5-1,14,TRBJ2-1,CASSSGGGYNEQFF,TGCGCCAGCAGCTCGGGGGGCGGGTACAATGAGCAGTTCTTC
.,.,TRBV27,13,TRBJ2-2,CASSLGSIGALFF,TGTGCCAGCAGTTTAGGATCGATTGGGGCGTTGTTTTTT
many,.,TRBV27,15,TRBJ1-1,CASSPSYIQNTEAFF,TGTGCCAGCAGTCCCTCATATATCCAGAACACTGAAGCTTTCTTT
.,TRBD1,TRBV15,14,TRBJ2-7,CATSIRTGAYEQYF,TGTGCCACCAGCATCAGGACAGGGGCCTACGAGCAGTACTTC
.,.,TRBV5-1,14,TRBJ2-7,CASSLSQQIGEQYF,TGCGCCAGCAGCTTGTCCCAGCAGATCGGCGAGCAGTACTTC
.,.,TRBV30,14,TRBJ1-4,CAWSQVPINEKLFF,TGTGCCTGGAGTCAGGTGCCGATTAATGAAAAACTGTTTTTT
many,TRBD2,TRBV10-3,14,TRBJ2-1,CATTDSGDYNEQFF,TGTGCTACCACCGACAGCGGGGATTACAATGAGCAGTTCTTC
many,.,TRBV29-1,12,TRBJ2-3,CSGKESADTQYF,TGCAGCGGGAAAGAGAGCGCAGATACGCAGTATTTT
few,.,TRBV19,14,TRBJ2-2,CASSPSGVHGELFF,TGTGCCAGTAGCCCGTCAGGGGTGCACGGGGAGCTGTTTTTT
.,.,TRBV4-2,16,TRBJ1-1,CASSRNTGSSGTEAFF,TGTGCCAGCAGCCGCAACACGGGCAGCTCGGGGACTGAAGCTTTCTTT
many,TRBD1,TRBV14,14,TRBJ1-2,CASSQDRQGYGYTF,TGTGCCAGCAGCCAAGATCGACAGGGGTATGGCTACACCTTC